Below, 19 T cell receptor beta chains from the same sample are listed, as sequenced in a study of T cell repertoires in cytomegalovirus infection. TCRdb analysed the reads with MiXCR anew, one entry per CDR3 protein. The data hold roughly 300,000 distinct CDR3 sequences, with around 9.5% observed a single time. The sequencing sample was made of PBMCs. The receptors here all came from a human donor in good health (CMV status not recorded). Some clones in this sample may be carry-over from other donors' samples.

This clonotype appeared a few times. The chain uses TRBV27 and TRBJ2-6; D tentatively reads TRBD1 or TRBD2 (5 bases each). The length of the CDR3 is 18 residues. CDR1 is MNHEY, CDR2 SMNVEV, per germline (reference sequence). The V and J ends lost 1 base and 0 bases respectively, with 13 bases between them. Here the CDR3 DNA reads TGTGCCAGCAGTTTATTCGGGGCTCAGGACTCTGGGGCCAACGTCCTGACTTTC. This gives the protein CASSLFGAQDSGANVLTF.

This clonotype was seen ten or more times. The gene calls are TRBV7-2 and TRBJ1-1; D uncertain. The ends were cut back, 2 bases at V and 8 bases at J, with 9 bases in the middle. This CDR3 spans 12 amino acids. Germline assignment: CDR1 SGHTA and CDR2 FQGNSA. The DNA for the CDR3 is TGTGCCAGCAGCTTACCCCCCCCCGAAGCTTTCTTT. It encodes CASSLPPPEAFF.

The chain is built from TRBV9 and TRBJ2-5; 7 bases agree with TRBD1. J lost 5 bases, V lost 3 bases, and 10 bases had no gene match. This CDR3 has 15 residues. Germline CDR1 reads SGDLS; CDR2 reads YYNGEE. This CDR3 reads CASSGRDSLRETQYF. Written as DNA, the CDR3 is TGTGCCAGCAGCGGCCGGGACAGCCTCCGGGAGACCCAGTACTTC.

In its sample, this clonotype was seen a few times. V gene TRBV12-3 or TRBV12-4 combines with J gene TRBJ1-2; maybe TRBD1 (6 bases). The CDR3 has 15 amino acids. V was cut by 2 bases and J by 6 bases, with 16 bases left in between. Here the CDR3 DNA reads TGTGCCAGCAGTTTAAGAACCGGGACAAGCGATGGCTACACCTTC. Its protein is CASSLRTGTSDGYTF.

There are a few counts of this clonotype. The chain recombines TRBV20-1 with TRBJ1-1; no clear D. The CDR3 is made up of 10 amino acids. Germline-derived CDR1 and CDR2 are DFQATT and SNEGSKA (reference sequence). Trimming shortened V by 1 base and J by 5 bases, and 2 bases separated the two germline ends. CDR3 in amino acids: CSARVTEAFF. The CDR3 DNA is TGCAGTGCTAGAGTGACTGAAGCTTTCTTT.

V is TRBV7-9 and J is TRBJ1-5; D not certain. The CDR3 runs to 14 residues. Germline V gene data show CDR1 as SEHNR and CDR2 as FQNEAQ (reference sequence). With 1 base removed from V and 5 bases from J, the gap between germline ends came to 9 bases. The CDR3 sequence: CASSLGGGHQPQHF. Written as DNA, the CDR3 is TGTGCCAGCAGCTTAGGGGGAGGGCATCAGCCCCAGCATTTT. The whole variable domain, filled in from reference TRBV7-9 and TRBJ1-5, reads DTGVSQNPRHKITKRGQNVTFRCDPISEHNRLYWYRQTLGQGPEFLTYFQNEAQLEKSRLLSDRFSAERPKGSFSTLEIQRTEQGDSAMYLCASSLGGGHQPQHFGDGTRLSIL.

The chain combines TRBV20-1 with TRBJ2-7; D tentatively reads TRBD1 or TRBD2 (5 bases each). Between the trimmed V and J ends, which lost 1 base and 2 bases, there was a span of 15 bases. CDR3 length equals 15 residues. Germline-derived CDR1 and CDR2 are DFQATT and SNEGSKA (reference sequence). This CDR3 reads CSARVDSWGTYEQYF. For the CDR3, the DNA is TGCAGTGCTAGAGTCGATTCGTGGGGGACCTACGAGCAGTACTTC.

This clonotype has at least ten counts. The J gene is TRBJ1-4, the V gene TRBV7-8; no clear D gene. Germline CDR1 reads SGHVS; CDR2 reads FQNEAQ. The CDR3 extends over 16 amino acids. V was pared by 1 base and J by 0 bases, with 9 bases between. The CDR3 region is CASSLGTVATNEKLFF. DNA for the CDR3: TGTGCCAGCAGCTTAGGGACGGTGGCAACTAATGAAAAACTGTTTTTT.

This clonotype was seen ten or more times. The chain is built from TRBV7-9 and TRBJ2-7; D gene uncertain. Germline CDR1 reads SEHNR; CDR2 reads FQNEAQ (reference sequence). With 7 bases removed from V and 2 bases from J, the gap between germline ends came to 12 bases. The CDR3 has 13 residues. The CDR3 bases are TGTGCCAGCAAGCTAGACATAGCCTACGAGCAGTACTTC. Translation: CASKLDIAYEQYF.

This clonotype was seen a handful of times. This chain links TRBV28 with TRBJ2-1; 11 bases align to TRBD1. CDR1 is MDHEN, CDR2 SYDVKM, per germline. The V gene end was trimmed by 5 bases and the J gene end by 8 bases; junction bases not matched to a gene: 8. There are 15 residues in the CDR3. This chain's CDR3 is CASSPDRGRIYEQFF. The CDR3 DNA reads as TGTGCCAGCAGTCCGGACAGGGGGCGTATCTATGAGCAGTTCTTC.

This chain connects TRBV28 to TRBJ2-5; D remains ambiguous. Trimming shortened V by 2 bases and J by 3 bases, and 10 bases separated the two germline ends. The length of the CDR3 is 14 residues. Germline loops: CDR1 MDHEN, CDR2 SYDVKM. The CDR3 sequence: CASSLITTEETQYF. In nucleotides, the CDR3 is TGTGCCAGCAGTTTAATAACTACCGAAGAGACCCAGTACTTC.

Many counts were recorded for this clonotype. V gene TRBV7-2 combines with J gene TRBJ2-7, with D perhaps matching TRBD1 or TRBD2 (6 bases each). The CDR3 length is 15 residues. Germline V gene sequence: CDR1 SGHTA, CDR2 FQGNSA. The germline V and J ends were trimmed by 4 bases and 6 bases, with 19 bases remaining between them. CDR3 in DNA: TGTGCCAGCAGCTCCAGGGGCAGGGTAGCGGTCGAGCAGTACTTC. Protein product: CASSSRGRVAVEQYF. The full variable domain, completed using reference TRBV7-2 and TRBJ2-7, is GAGVSQSPSNKVTEKGKDVELRCDPISGHTALYWYRQSLGQGLEFLIYFQGNSAPDKSGLPSDRFSAERTGGSVSTLTIQRTQQEDSAVYLCASSSRGRVAVEQYFGPGTRLTVT.

This chain links TRBV19 with TRBJ2-2, with D hard to call. The germline V gene encodes CDR1 LNHDA and CDR2 SQIVND (reference sequence). The CDR3 length is 13 residues. V shed 5 bases and J shed 8 bases, with 12 bases lying between them. CDR3 protein: CASSAGPGGELFF. As DNA, the CDR3 is TGTGCCAGTAGTGCCGGACCAGGAGGGGAGCTGTTTTTT.

Ten or more counts support this clonotype. The chain employs TRBV28 and TRBJ2-2; 10 bases line up with TRBD2. This CDR3 has 20 residues. The ends lost 4 bases at V and 4 bases at J; junction bases unmatched: 18. CDR1 and CDR2 (germline): MDHEN, SYDVKM. CDR3 region: CASSSSRAGGPVVGTGELFF. The CDR3 DNA reads as TGTGCCAGCAGTTCCTCTCGAGCGGGGGGGCCGGTGGTTGGCACCGGGGAGCTGTTTTTT.

This clonotype was seen repeatedly, ten times or more. The rearrangement joins TRBV7-2 to TRBJ1-1; the D is unclear. The CDR3 extends over 13 amino acids. Trimming removed 2 bases from V and 6 bases from J, with 10 bases in between. CDR1 is SGHTA, CDR2 FQGNSA, per germline. The CDR3 DNA reads TGTGCCAGCAGCTTAATGCGGCCCTCTGAAGCTTTCTTT. Translated, it gives CASSLMRPSEAFF.

A single count supports this clonotype. V usage is TRBV7-2 and J usage is TRBJ1-1; D is perhaps TRBD1 (6 bases). The CDR3 loop spans 15 amino acids. Trimming removed 5 bases from V and 6 bases from J, with 19 bases in between. Germline V gives CDR1 SGHTA, CDR2 FQGNSA. This CDR3 reads CASSPGHLRSAEAFF. The CDR3 DNA reads TGTGCCAGCAGCCCGGGACATCTAAGGAGCGCTGAAGCTTTCTTT.

The chain uses TRBV7-2 and TRBJ2-1; the match to TRBD1 covers 8 bases. Per germline, CDR1 SGHTA and CDR2 FQGNSA. The V and J ends lost 5 bases and 0 bases, in that order; junction bases with no gene match: 12. The CDR3 runs 18 residues. The CDR3 nucleotides read TGTGCCAGCAGCCGACAGGGGCGGAGCGCGAGCTCCTACAATGAGCAGTTCTTC. Its protein is CASSRQGRSASSYNEQFF.

The sample holds a few counts of this clonotype. V and J are TRBV6-2 or TRBV6-3 and TRBJ2-7, with 13 bases that match TRBD2. In germline, CDR1 is MNHEY, CDR2 SVGEGT. The length of the CDR3 is 14 residues. Trimming at V came to 5 bases and at J to 7 bases, leaving 5 bases not matched to a gene. Here the CDR3 reads CASSGLAGAREQYF. In DNA form, the CDR3 reads TGTGCCAGCAGTGGACTAGCGGGGGCCCGGGAGCAGTACTTC.

This clonotype was found a few times. This chain uses TRBV18 with TRBJ1-1; 7 positions match TRBD1. Germline-derived CDR1 and CDR2 are KGHSH and LQKENI. The CDR3 is 15 amino acids. Losses at the gene ends were 5 bases for V and 1 base for J; bases not matched to a gene: 7. The CDR3 reads CASSTNRGGNTEAFF. DNA for the CDR3: TGTGCCAGCTCAACGAACAGGGGCGGGAACACTGAAGCTTTCTTT.